The rows below give T cell receptor beta chains drawn from one sample of a study of cytotoxic CD8 clonotypes in ibrutinib-treated CLL. Assay used: immunoSEQ multiplex PCR; TCRdb lists only in-frame clones, some missing. Of about 130,000 clones in the sample, about 70% are singletons; the top ten hold about 5%. Sample: PBMCs, taken after 24 months of ibrutinib treatment. Receptor source: a human donor with chronic lymphocytic leukemia. Both conserved end residues are trimmed from each CDR3. D genes are given only for firm matches.

TRBJ2-1 TRBV13 TRBD2 ASSTRDYLEQF
TRBJ1-3 TRBV27 TRBD1 ASRRTGDSGNTIY
TRBJ1-2 TRBV29-1 TRBD1 SSLQGNGYT
TRBJ2-6 TRBV27 NA ASRSQSSGANVLT
TRBJ2-6 TRBV4-3 TRBD2 ASSQDGGVWDSGANVLT
TRBJ2-3 TRBV7-2 NA ASSLGKTDTQY
TRBJ2-2 TRBV9 NA ASSVAGRPNTGELF
TRBJ2-7 TRBV19 TRBD2 ASRSGGSQY
TRBJ2-1 TRBV28 TRBD2 ASSSPSGSPYAQF
TRBJ1-1 TRBV18 NA ASSFGPNTEAF
TRBJ2-1 TRBV2 NA ASSEQSLSEQF
TRBJ2-3 TRBV9 TRBD2 ASKPGGTSTDTQY
TRBJ1-1 TRBV19 TRBD1 ASSIGDRDTEAF
TRBJ2-7 TRBV10-3 NA AISGTAYEQY
TRBJ1-1 TRBV18 NA ASSPTENTEAF
TRBJ2-7 TRBV5-1 NA ASSLGWDEQY
TRBJ2-7 TRBV7-9 TRBD2 ASSPRTSGYYEQY
TRBJ2-7 TRBV7-8 NA ASSAAARGRSSYEQY
TRBJ2-6 TRBV7-9 TRBD1 ASSPGGSGANVLT
TRBJ2-5 TRBV6-6 NA ASSYGQSQETQY
TRBJ2-7 TRBV7-9 TRBD2 ASSFGLAGGSSYEQY
TRBJ2-7 TRBV18 NA ASSPQGTSYEQY
TRBJ1-1 TRBV10-3 TRBD1 AISETGTGTEAF
TRBJ2-3 TRBV28 NA ASSPLGTAPTDTQY
TRBJ2-3 TRBV9 NA ASSVVGPTDTQY
TRBJ2-7 TRBV7-2 NA ASSPTRREQY